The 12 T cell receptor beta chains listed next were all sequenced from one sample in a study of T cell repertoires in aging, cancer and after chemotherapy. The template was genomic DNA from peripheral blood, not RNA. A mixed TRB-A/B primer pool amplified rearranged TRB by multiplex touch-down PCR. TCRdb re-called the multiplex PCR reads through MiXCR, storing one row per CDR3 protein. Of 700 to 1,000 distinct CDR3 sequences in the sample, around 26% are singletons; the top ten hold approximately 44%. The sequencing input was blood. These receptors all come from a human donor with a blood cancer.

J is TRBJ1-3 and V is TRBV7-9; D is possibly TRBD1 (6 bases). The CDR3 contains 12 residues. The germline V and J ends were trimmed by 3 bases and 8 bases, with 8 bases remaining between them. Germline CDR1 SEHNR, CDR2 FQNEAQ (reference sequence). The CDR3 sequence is CASSLGTHTIYF. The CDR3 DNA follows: TGTGCCAGCAGCTTGGGGACACACACCATATATTTT.

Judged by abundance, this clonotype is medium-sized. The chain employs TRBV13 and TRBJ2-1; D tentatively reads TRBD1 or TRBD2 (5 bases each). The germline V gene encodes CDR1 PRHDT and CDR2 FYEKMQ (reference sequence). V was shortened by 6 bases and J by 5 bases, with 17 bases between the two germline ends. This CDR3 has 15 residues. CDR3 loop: CASSKKGWGNNEQFF. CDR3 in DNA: TGTGCCAGCAGTAAGAAGGGTTGGGGGAACAATGAGCAGTTCTTC.

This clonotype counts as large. CDR3 sequence: CASSPRRGSRYEQYF. Here the CDR3 DNA reads TGTGCCAGCAGCCCTCGCAGGGGATCCCGTTACGAGCAGTACTTC. The chain is built from TRBV11-1 and TRBJ2-7; a possible D gene is TRBD1 (6 bases). The V gene lost 5 bases and the J gene lost 4 bases, with 18 bases spanning the gap. CDR1 and CDR2 from the germline V gene are SGHAT and FQDESV (reference sequence). The CDR3 sequence is 15 residues long.

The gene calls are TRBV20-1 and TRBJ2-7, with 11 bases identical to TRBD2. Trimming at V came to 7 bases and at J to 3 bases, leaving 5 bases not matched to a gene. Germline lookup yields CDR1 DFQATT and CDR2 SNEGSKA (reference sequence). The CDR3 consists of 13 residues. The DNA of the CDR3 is TGCAGTGTTAGGGGGACTAGCGGCTACGAGCAGTACTTC. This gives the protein CSVRGTSGYEQYF.

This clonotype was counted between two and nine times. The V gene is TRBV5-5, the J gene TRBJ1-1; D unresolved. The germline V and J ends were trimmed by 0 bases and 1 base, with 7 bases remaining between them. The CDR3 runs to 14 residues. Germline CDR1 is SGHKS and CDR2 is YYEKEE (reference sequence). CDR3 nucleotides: TGTGCCAGCAGCTTGGGGGCCGAGAACACTGAAGCTTTCTTT. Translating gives CASSLGAENTEAFF.

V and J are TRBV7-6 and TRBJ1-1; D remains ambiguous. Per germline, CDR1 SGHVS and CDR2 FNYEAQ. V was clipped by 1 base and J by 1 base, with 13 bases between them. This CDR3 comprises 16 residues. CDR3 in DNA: TGTGCCAGCAGCTTAGTATACGCTGGAACGAACACTGAAGCTTTCTTT. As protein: CASSLVYAGTNTEAFF.

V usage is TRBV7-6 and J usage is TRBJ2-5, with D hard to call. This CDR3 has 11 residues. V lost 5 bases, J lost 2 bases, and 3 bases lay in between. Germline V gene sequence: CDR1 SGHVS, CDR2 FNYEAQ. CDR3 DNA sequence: TGTGCCAGCAGCCAACAAGAGACCCAGTACTTC. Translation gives CASSQQETQYF. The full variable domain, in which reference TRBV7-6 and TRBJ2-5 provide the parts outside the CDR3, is GAGVSQSPRYKVTKRGQDVALRCDPISGHVSLYWYRQALGQGPEFLTYFNYEAQQDKSGLPNDRFSAERPEGSISTLTIQRTEQRDSAMYRCASSQQETQYFGPGTRLLVL.

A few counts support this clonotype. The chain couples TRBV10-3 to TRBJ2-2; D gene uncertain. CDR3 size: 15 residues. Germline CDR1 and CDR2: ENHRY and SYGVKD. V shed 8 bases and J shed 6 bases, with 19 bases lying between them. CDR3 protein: CAIGQLLVTAGELFF. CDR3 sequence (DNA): TGTGCCATCGGGCAGCTATTGGTTACCGCCGGGGAGCTGTTTTTT.

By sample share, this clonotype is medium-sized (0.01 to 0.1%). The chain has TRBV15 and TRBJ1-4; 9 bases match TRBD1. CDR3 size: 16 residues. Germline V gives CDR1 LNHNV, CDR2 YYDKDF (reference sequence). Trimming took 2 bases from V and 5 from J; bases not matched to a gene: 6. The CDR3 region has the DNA TGTGCCACCAGCAGATGGACAGGGGTCACAAATGAAAAACTGTTTTTT. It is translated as CATSRWTGVTNEKLFF. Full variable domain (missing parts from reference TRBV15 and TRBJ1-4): DAMVIQNPRYQVTQFGKPVTLSCSQTLNHNVMYWYQQKSSQAPKLLFHYYDKDFNNEADTPDNFQSRRPNTSFCFLDIRSPGLGDTAMYLCATSRWTGVTNEKLFFGSGTQLSVL.

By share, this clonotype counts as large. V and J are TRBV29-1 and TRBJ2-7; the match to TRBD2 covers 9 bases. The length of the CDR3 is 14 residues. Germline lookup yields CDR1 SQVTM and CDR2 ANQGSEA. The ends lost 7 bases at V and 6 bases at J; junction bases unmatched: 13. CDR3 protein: CSAGHAAGGVEQYF. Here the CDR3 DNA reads TGCAGCGCCGGACATGCAGCGGGAGGAGTCGAGCAGTACTTC.

The CDR3 DNA is TGTGCCACCAGTGACGCCGGGACAGGGGATGAGCAGTTCTTC. Protein product: CATSDAGTGDEQFF. The chain has TRBV24-1 and TRBJ2-1; 10 nucleotides agree with TRBD1. The V segment lost 4 bases and the J segment 8 bases; nucleotides outside the gene matches: 4. The CDR3 extends over 14 amino acids. CDR1 KGHDR and CDR2 SFDVKD come from the germline V gene.

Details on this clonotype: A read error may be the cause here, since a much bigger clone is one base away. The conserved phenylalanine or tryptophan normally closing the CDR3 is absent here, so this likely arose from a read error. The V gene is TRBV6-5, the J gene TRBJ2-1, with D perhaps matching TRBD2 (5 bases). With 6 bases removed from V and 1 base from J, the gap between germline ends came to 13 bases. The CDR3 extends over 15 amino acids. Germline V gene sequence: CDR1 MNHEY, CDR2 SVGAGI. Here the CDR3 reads CASSRGSLSYNEQFL. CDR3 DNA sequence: TGTGCCAGCAGCCGCGGGTCTTTATCCTACAATGAGCAGTTCCTC.